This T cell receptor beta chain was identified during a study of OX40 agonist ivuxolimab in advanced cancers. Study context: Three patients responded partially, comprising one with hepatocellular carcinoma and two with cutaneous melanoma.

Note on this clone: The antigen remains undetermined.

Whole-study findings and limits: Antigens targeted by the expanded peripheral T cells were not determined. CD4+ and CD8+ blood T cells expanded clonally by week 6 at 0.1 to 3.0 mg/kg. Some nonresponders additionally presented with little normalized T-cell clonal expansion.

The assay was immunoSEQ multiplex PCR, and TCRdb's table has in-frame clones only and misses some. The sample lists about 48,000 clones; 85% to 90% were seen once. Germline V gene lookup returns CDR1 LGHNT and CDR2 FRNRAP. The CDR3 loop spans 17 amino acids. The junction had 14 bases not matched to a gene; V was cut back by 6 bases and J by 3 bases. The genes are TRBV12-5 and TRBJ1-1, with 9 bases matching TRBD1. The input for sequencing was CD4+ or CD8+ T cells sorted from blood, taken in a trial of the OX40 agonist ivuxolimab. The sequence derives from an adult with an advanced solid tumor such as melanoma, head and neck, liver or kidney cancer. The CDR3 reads CASGSKPPGQGYTEAFF. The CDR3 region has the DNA TGTGCTAGTGGCTCCAAACCTCCGGGACAGGGCTACACTGAAGCTTTCTTT.